This entry features one T cell receptor beta chain sequence. As yet, its antigen is unknown. Germline CDR1 reads SGDLS; CDR2 reads YYNGEE. The CDR3 is 12 amino acids. Trimming pared 0 bases from V and 7 bases from J, leaving 7 bases between. PCR primers comprised 60 Vbeta and 13 Jbeta primers. The protocol was immunoSEQ multiplex PCR, while the TCRdb copy is restricted to in-frame clones and leaves out a portion. This sample yields 80,000 or so clones, of which around two thirds are seen a single time; 5.5% to 8% belongs to the top ten. The data derive from a study of cytomegalovirus exposure and HLA in healthy donors. Notes on the study in general: TCR association rates varied by HLA locus in a later analysis, with DRB1 highest and HLA-C lowest. In vitro testing confirmed a few CMV-associated chains as specific for CMV antigens. Association of a missense DCLRE1C variant with TCR beta V- and J-gene trimming was reported in a later analysis.

This TCR was sampled from a woman aged 45 to 65 in good health and CMV-seropositive. The sequenced sample consisted of PBMCs. The chain is built from TRBV9 and TRBJ1-2; D ambiguous. The CDR3 is CASSVGNGGYTF. CDR3 nucleotides: TGTGCCAGCAGCGTAGGTAACGGTGGCTACACCTTC.